This T cell receptor (beta chain) appears in the sequencing data of a study of immune evolution from preneoplasia to lung adenocarcinoma. Some clones are missing from TCRdb's copy, which holds only in-frame ones; the method was immunoSEQ multiplex PCR. Of roughly 9,000 clones listed, about 80% are singletons. Regarding the study as a whole: Later-stage lesions appeared to have more T cells, more diversity, less clonality.

Each case's diagnosis was confirmed by two pathologists on H&E. As regards this clone: Antigen unknown.

Sequenced input: FFPE lung adenocarcinoma in situ tissue. The source is a person aged 60-79 years with lung adenocarcinoma.

The CDR3 DNA is TGTGCCAGCACCCCGGTAAGGTCCCTGGGAACTGAAGCTTTCTTT. It is translated as CASTPVRSLGTEAFF. V is TRBV7-9 and J is TRBJ1-1, with D uncertain. V dropped 7 bases and J dropped 5 bases, with 20 bases sitting between them. Per germline, CDR1 SEHNR and CDR2 FQNEAQ (reference sequence). This CDR3 contains 15 residues.